A selection of T cell receptor beta chains follows, all from one sample in a study of blood T cell repertoires in COVID-19. Method: immunoSEQ multiplex PCR; TCRdb's copy keeps in-frame clones and lacks some. The sample includes 95,000 to 100,000 clones, about 90% of them seen just once. Material for sequencing was peripheral blood. These receptors were obtained from a man in his fifties or sixties with acute or convalescent COVID-19. CDR3s include the opening cysteine and the closing phenylalanine or tryptophan. The order of the fields is V gene, J gene, D gene, CDR3 DNA, CDR3 protein. A D gene is named only where the DNA matches it firmly.

TRBV19	TRBJ1-5	NA	TGTGCCAGTCGGGGAGAGACATCTGGGGGCAATCAGCCCCAGCATTTT	CASRGETSGGNQPQHF
TRBV18	TRBJ1-2	NA	TGTGCCAGCTCACCTAGGGACAACCGGGGCTACACCTTC	CASSPRDNRGYTF
TRBV19	TRBJ1-2	NA	TGTGCCAGTAGTATGGAGGGGTATGGCTACACCTTC	CASSMEGYGYTF
TRBV13	TRBJ1-3	TRBD1	TGTGCCAGCAGCTTGGGCAGGGGGGTAACCTCTGGAAACACCATATATTTT	CASSLGRGVTSGNTIYF
TRBV6-2/TRBV6-3	TRBJ2-3	NA	TGTGCCAGCAGTTACTCGAATGGTCCGGGAGATACGCAGTATTTT	CASSYSNGPGDTQYF
TRBV2	TRBJ1-2	TRBD1	TGTGCCAGCAGTGAAGGACAGGGGGTCCGTGGCTACACCTTC	CASSEGQGVRGYTF
TRBV5-1	TRBJ2-7	NA	TGCGCCAGCAGCGATCGACAAGAGGGGGTGGATGAGCAGTACTTC	CASSDRQEGVDEQYF
TRBV19	TRBJ1-5	NA	TGTGCCAGTAATGGGATGGCAGGGGTTATCAATCAGCCCCAGCATTTT	CASNGMAGVINQPQHF
TRBV7-2	TRBJ1-6	TRBD1	TGTGCCAGCAGCTTAGAGGGACAGATCAGCTCCTATAATTCACCCCTCCACTTT	CASSLEGQISSYNSPLHF
TRBV4-1	TRBJ2-7	NA	TGCGCCAGCAGCCAGAAGGAAAGCAGGGCTGGGGGCCCTTACGAGCAGTACTTC	CASSQKESRAGGPYEQYF